These 22 T cell receptor beta chains originate from one sample sequenced in a study of blood T cell repertoires in COVID-19. Generated by immunoSEQ multiplex PCR, the TCRdb table keeps only in-frame clones and is missing some. In the table there are some 170,000 clones, roughly 77% of which are singletons. Sequencing input: peripheral blood. The receptors stem from a human donor in a cohort sampled during active COVID-19.

V usage is TRBV5-1 and J usage is TRBJ2-2, with 11 bases matching TRBD2. V trimming: 4 bases; J trimming: 4 bases; junction bases outside the gene matches: 6. The V gene's germline CDR1 is SGHRS and CDR2 YFSETQ. This CDR3 is 16 amino acids long. The chain's CDR3 is CASSPKGLAGTGELFF. The CDR3 coding sequence is TGCGCCAGCAGCCCTAAAGGACTAGCGGGCACCGGGGAGCTGTTTTTT.

The rearrangement uses TRBV9 and TRBJ2-5, with 12 bases that match TRBD2. This CDR3 is built from 14 residues. After removal of 0 bases from V and 9 bases from J, the junction contained 3 bases not matched to a gene. The germline CDR1 and CDR2 sequences are SGDLS and YYNGEE. In DNA form, the CDR3 reads TGTGCCAGCAGCGTAGGGGCTAGCGGGGGGGCCCAGTACTTC. Translating it yields CASSVGASGGAQYF.

V is TRBV6-5 and J is TRBJ2-7; TRBD1 matches 8 bases. Germline loops: CDR1 MNHEY, CDR2 SVGAGI. The CDR3 runs 13 residues. V shed 6 bases, J shed 4 bases, and the junction held 5 bases outside the gene matches. The CDR3 DNA reads as TGTGCCAGCAGAACAGGGGGTGGATACGAGCAGTACTTC. This codes for CASRTGGGYEQYF.

The gene calls are TRBV27 and TRBJ2-2, with 7 bases identical to TRBD2. Germline CDR1 and CDR2: MNHEY and SMNVEV (reference sequence). The trim removed 5 bases at V and 8 bases at J, leaving 8 bases unmatched. The length of the CDR3 is 14 residues. CDR3 bases: TGTGCCAGCAGTCGGGACTATGGTATAGGGGAGCTGTTTTTT. Protein sequence: CASSRDYGIGELFF.

The V gene is TRBV7-3, the J gene TRBJ2-2, with D maybe TRBD1 (5 bases). V was trimmed by 4 bases and J by 0 bases, leaving 9 bases between them. Germline loops: CDR1 SGHTA, CDR2 FQGTGA. The length of the CDR3 is 15 residues. CDR3 DNA: TGTGCCAGCAGCTCCACAGGAACGAACACCGGGGAGCTGTTTTTT. It translates to CASSSTGTNTGELFF.

This chain joins TRBV2 and TRBJ2-7; tentatively, D is TRBD1 (6 bases). Germline V CDR1 and CDR2: SNHLY, FYNNEI. V lost 5 bases, J lost 4 bases, and 15 bases lay in between. The CDR3 runs to 14 residues. The CDR3 spells CASSTGDRSYEQYF. The CDR3 DNA reads as TGTGCCAGCAGTACGGGTGACAGGTCTTACGAGCAGTACTTC. Supplemented by reference TRBV2 and TRBJ2-7, the full variable domain reads EPEVTQTPSHQVTQMGQEVILRCVPISNHLYFYWYRQILGQKVEFLVSFYNNEISEKSEIFDDQFSVERPDGSNFTLKIRSTKLEDSAMYFCASSTGDRSYEQYFGPGTRLTVT.

The chain links TRBV27 to TRBJ2-3; TRBD2 matches at 13 bases. The CDR3 covers 15 residues. V was clipped by 6 bases and J by 8 bases; unmatched bases: 8. Germline V lookup: CDR1 MNHEY, CDR2 SMNVEV (reference sequence). In DNA, the CDR3 is TGTGCCAGCAGCCCGACTAGCGGGGGGCTTCGTACGCAGTATTTT. Translated, it gives CASSPTSGGLRTQYF.

The J gene is TRBJ1-1, the V gene TRBV19; TRBD1 matches 12 bases. CDR3 size: 15 residues. Germline V lookup: CDR1 LNHDA, CDR2 SQIVND (reference sequence). The V gene end was trimmed by 5 bases and the J gene end by 1 base; junction bases not matched to a gene: 2. This CDR3 reads CASSLGQGANTEAFF. As DNA, the CDR3 is TGTGCCAGTAGTTTGGGACAGGGGGCGAACACTGAAGCTTTCTTT.

The chain's CDR3 is CASSHRSGEQFF. CDR3 in DNA: TGTGCCAGCAGCCACCGGAGCGGTGAGCAGTTCTTC. The chain uses TRBV11-2 and TRBJ2-1, with a weak D call TRBD2 (5 bases). Germline V gene data show CDR1 as SGHAT and CDR2 as FQNNGV. The CDR3 has 12 residues. The V and J ends lost 5 bases and 9 bases respectively, with 11 bases between them.

V and J are TRBV6-5 and TRBJ2-2, with 7 bases matching TRBD2. This CDR3 comprises 12 residues. Per the germline V gene, CDR1 is MNHEY and CDR2 is SVGAGI. V lost 7 bases, J lost 5 bases, and 1 base stayed unmatched. The CDR3: CASMRETGELFF. The CDR3 bases are TGTGCCAGCATGCGGGAGACCGGGGAGCTGTTTTTT.

This chain connects TRBV18 to TRBJ2-7; 8 bases fit TRBD1. Germline V gene lookup returns CDR1 KGHSH and CDR2 LQKENI. The ends lost 4 bases at V and 0 bases at J; junction bases unmatched: 8. The CDR3 totals 16 residues. CDR3 protein: CASSLRQGTGSYEQYF. The CDR3 region has the DNA TGTGCCAGCTCACTAAGACAGGGGACCGGCTCCTACGAGCAGTACTTC.

The chain recombines TRBV5-1 with TRBJ2-5, with 9 bases identical to TRBD1. The CDR3 spans 15 residues. The germline gives CDR1 SGHRS, CDR2 YFSETQ. With V trimmed by 0 bases and J by 2 bases, 2 bases remained unmatched. The CDR3 spells CASSLGTGVQETQYF. For the CDR3, the DNA is TGCGCCAGCAGCTTGGGGACAGGGGTTCAAGAGACCCAGTACTTC.

The chain has TRBV19 and TRBJ1-2; 7 bases line up with TRBD1. Per the germline V gene, CDR1 is LNHDA and CDR2 is SQIVND (reference sequence). There are 15 residues in the CDR3. V lost 6 bases and J lost 3; bases outside the gene matches: 10. This CDR3 is CASRFAPGQHYGYTF. The CDR3 DNA sequence: TGTGCCAGTAGATTTGCCCCGGGACAGCACTATGGCTACACCTTC.

The chain has TRBV10-1 and TRBJ2-3, with unresolved D. This CDR3 region has 17 residues. Trimming cost V 0 bases and J 3 bases, with 16 bases left between them. The germline gives CDR1 WNHNN, CDR2 SYGVQD (reference sequence). CDR3 DNA: TGCGCCAGCAGTGAGTCTGACACTGCAGGAAAAACAGATACGCAGTATTTT. Translation: CASSESDTAGKTDTQYF.

The chain has TRBV28 and TRBJ2-7, with TRBD1 identical over 8 bases. Germline loops: CDR1 MDHEN, CDR2 SYDVKM. V trimming: 5 bases; J trimming: 3 bases; junction bases outside the gene matches: 9. The CDR3 sequence is 15 residues long. For the CDR3, the DNA is TGTGCCAGCAGTCTCCGGACAGGGTTAAGCTACGAGCAGTACTTC. It specifies CASSLRTGLSYEQYF.

This clone was detected only once. This sequence joins TRBV6-5 and TRBJ2-1; D gene ambiguous. There are 15 residues in the CDR3. Trimming removed 0 bases at V and 7 bases at J, with 13 bases between. The germline CDR1 and CDR2 sequences are MNHEY and SVGAGI. This CDR3 is CASSYSQMVRNEQFF. The CDR3 bases are TGTGCCAGCAGTTACTCCCAGATGGTTCGTAATGAGCAGTTCTTC.

The J gene is TRBJ2-7, the V gene TRBV4-3; D gene unclear. The germline V gene encodes CDR1 LGHNA and CDR2 YSLEER. CDR3 length: 16 amino acids. V shed 0 bases and J shed 2 bases, with 14 bases lying between them. CDR3 residues: CASSQDGGNWAYEQYF. The DNA of the CDR3 is TGCGCCAGCAGCCAAGACGGCGGCAATTGGGCCTACGAGCAGTACTTC.

This chain connects TRBV3-1 (or the pseudogene TRBV3-2) to TRBJ2-1; 12 bases agree with TRBD2. V shed 6 bases and J 5 bases; nucleotides not matched to a gene: 5. Germline CDR1 LGHDT, CDR2 YNNKEL (reference sequence). The CDR3 is made up of 15 amino acids. For the CDR3, the DNA is TGTGCCAGCAGTCTAGCGGGGGGGCGGGACAATGAGCAGTTCTTC. It encodes CASSLAGGRDNEQFF.

The rearrangement uses TRBV5-1 and TRBJ2-1; 9 bases line up with TRBD2. CDR1 and CDR2 (germline): SGHRS, YFSETQ. J was trimmed by 7 bases and V by 0 bases; bases with no gene match: 8. The CDR3 covers 16 residues. The CDR3 protein is CASSLGGGRAGNEQFF. In nucleotides, the CDR3 is TGCGCCAGCAGCTTGGGGGGCGGGAGGGCCGGAAATGAGCAGTTCTTC.

V is TRBV28 and J is TRBJ2-3; TRBD2 aligns across 8 bases. J lost 14 bases, V lost 6 bases, and 4 bases had no gene match. The CDR3 extends over 10 amino acids. CDR1 and CDR2 (germline): MDHEN, SYDVKM. DNA for the CDR3: TGTGCCAGCAGCGGGGGGGGATGGTATTTT. Amino acid sequence: CASSGGGWYF.

This chain joins TRBV7-2 and TRBJ2-1; 9 positions match TRBD2. The CDR3 sequence is 16 residues long. The germline gives CDR1 SGHTA, CDR2 FQGNSA. Losses at the gene ends were 1 base for V and 3 bases for J; bases not matched to a gene: 4. CDR3 residues: CASSLVPTSGYNEQFF. CDR3 bases: TGTGCCAGCAGCTTAGTCCCGACTAGCGGCTACAATGAGCAGTTCTTC. Combining the CDR3 with reference TRBV7-2 and TRBJ2-1 gives the whole variable domain GAGVSQSPSNKVTEKGKDVELRCDPISGHTALYWYRQSLGQGLEFLIYFQGNSAPDKSGLPSDRFSAERTGGSVSTLTIQRTQQEDSAVYLCASSLVPTSGYNEQFFGPGTRLTVL.

Here the CDR3 DNA reads TGTGCCAGCAGCCGCGACAGGCGGGAGACCCAGTACTTC. Translated: CASSRDRRETQYF. The J gene is TRBJ2-5, the V gene TRBV7-8; a weak D match, TRBD1 (6 bases). This CDR3 contains 13 residues. Germline lookup yields CDR1 SGHVS and CDR2 FQNEAQ. Trimming took 5 bases from V and 5 from J, leaving 12 bases between them.